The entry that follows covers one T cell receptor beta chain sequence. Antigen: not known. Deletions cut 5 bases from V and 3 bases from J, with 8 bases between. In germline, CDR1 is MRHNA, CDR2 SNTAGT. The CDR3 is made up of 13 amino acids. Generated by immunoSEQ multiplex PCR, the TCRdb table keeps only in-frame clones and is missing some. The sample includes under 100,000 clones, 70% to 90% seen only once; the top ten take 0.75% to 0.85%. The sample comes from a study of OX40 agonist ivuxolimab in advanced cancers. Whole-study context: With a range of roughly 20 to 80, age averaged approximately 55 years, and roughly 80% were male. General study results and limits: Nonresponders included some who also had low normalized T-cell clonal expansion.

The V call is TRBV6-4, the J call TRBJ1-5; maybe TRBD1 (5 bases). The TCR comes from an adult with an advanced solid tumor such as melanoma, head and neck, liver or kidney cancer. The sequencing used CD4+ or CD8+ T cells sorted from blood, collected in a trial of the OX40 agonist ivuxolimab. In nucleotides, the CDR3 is TGTGCCAGCAGTCGACAGCCCAATCAGCCCCAGCATTTT. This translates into CASSRQPNQPQHF.